These 10 T cell receptor beta chains were all obtained from the same sample, sequenced in a study of siplizumab effects on memory and regulatory T cells. TCRdb's copy holds only in-frame clones and misses some; the assay was immunoSEQ multiplex PCR. The sample carries some 120,000 clones, around 94% recorded once. Sequencing used non-Treg CD4+ T cells sorted from blood. All receptors come from a human donor in good health.

The gene calls are TRBV29-1 and TRBJ2-3; tentative D call: TRBD2 (6 bases). V gave up 7 bases and J gave up 5 bases, with 10 bases separating them. The CDR3 runs 11 residues. Germline lookup yields CDR1 SQVTM and CDR2 ANQGSEA. The CDR3 loop reads CSAGTLDTQYF. The CDR3 nucleotides read TGCAGCGCCGGGACTTTAGATACGCAGTATTTT.

V is TRBV2 and J is TRBJ1-2; tentative D call: TRBD1 (6 bases). V was cut by 3 bases and J by 2 bases, with 13 bases left in between. CDR3 length equals 15 residues. Germline CDR1 is SNHLY and CDR2 is FYNNEI. The CDR3 spells CASSEWRTVNYGYTF. The CDR3 bases are TGTGCCAGCAGTGAGTGGAGGACAGTAAACTATGGCTACACCTTC.

This chain connects TRBV19 to TRBJ2-1, with D possibly matching TRBD2 (5 bases). This CDR3 is built from 16 residues. Germline V gene lookup returns CDR1 LNHDA and CDR2 SQIVND (reference sequence). The ends were cut back, 3 bases at V and 4 bases at J, with 16 bases in the middle. CDR3 DNA sequence: TGTGCCAGTAGTATTGGAACGGGAAAGCTGTACAATGAGCAGTTCTTC. The encoded protein is CASSIGTGKLYNEQFF.

CDR3 residues: CASRQGNRMDEKLFF. CDR3 nucleotides: TGTGCCAGCCGCCAGGGGAATCGAATGGATGAAAAACTGTTTTTT. The chain joins TRBV7-9 to TRBJ1-4, with TRBD1 as a possible D gene (6 bases). The CDR3 runs 15 residues. Germline V lookup: CDR1 SEHNR, CDR2 FQNEAQ (reference sequence). V was trimmed by 8 bases and J by 6 bases, leaving 19 bases between them.

The chain uses TRBV19 and TRBJ2-1; 9 positions match TRBD1. The CDR3 totals 16 residues. The germline CDR1 and CDR2 sequences are LNHDA and SQIVND (reference sequence). V was pared by 1 base and J by 5 bases, with 6 bases of the junction left unmatched. This CDR3 reads CASSIAPGTGNNEQFF. The DNA of the CDR3 is TGTGCCAGTAGTATAGCCCCCGGGACAGGGAACAATGAGCAGTTCTTC. The complete variable domain, with remaining parts taken from reference TRBV19 and TRBJ2-1, reads DGGITQSPKYLFRKEGQNVTLSCEQNLNHDAMYWYRQDPGQGLRLIYYSQIVNDFQKGDIAEGYSVSREKKESFPLTVTSAQKNPTAFYLCASSIAPGTGNNEQFFGPGTRLTVL.

This clone was found once. This chain uses TRBV19 with TRBJ2-7; D perhaps matches TRBD2 (5 bases). The CDR3 is 17 residues long. V was shortened by 5 bases and J by 0 bases, with 20 bases between the two germline ends. Germline CDR1 is LNHDA and CDR2 is SQIVND (reference sequence). CDR3 in amino acids: CASSPGSIGGASYEQYF. The CDR3, as DNA: TGTGCCAGTAGTCCCGGAAGTATCGGAGGCGCCTCCTACGAGCAGTACTTC.

This chain links TRBV5-6 with TRBJ2-3, with TRBD2 matching 8 bases. The junction had 12 bases not matched to a gene; V was cut back by 4 bases and J by 2 bases. CDR1 is SGHDT, CDR2 YYEEEE, per germline. The CDR3 has 17 residues. The CDR3 region has the DNA TGTGCCAGCAGCGGGGGCCGCGGCGGGGGGACCACAGATACGCAGTATTTT. This sequence encodes CASSGGRGGGTTDTQYF.

This clone has more than one count but fewer than ten. The genes are TRBV4-1 and TRBJ1-2; 8 bases are a match to TRBD1. CDR3 length: 15 residues. Trimming at V came to 1 base and at J to 4 bases, leaving 5 bases not matched to a gene. CDR1 is MGHRA and CDR2 is YSYEKL in the germline V gene. The CDR3 DNA reads as TGCGCCAGCAGCCAAGTGGGGACAGGACTCTATGGCTACACCTTC. Amino acid sequence: CASSQVGTGLYGYTF.

The chain employs TRBV2 and TRBJ2-3, with D uncertain. V lost 0 bases to trimming and J lost 2 bases, with 12 bases between them. This CDR3 region has 16 residues. Germline V gene lookup returns CDR1 SNHLY and CDR2 FYNNEI. CDR3 protein: CASSEALRQNTDTQYF. The DNA of the CDR3 is TGTGCCAGCAGTGAAGCGCTTCGGCAGAACACAGATACGCAGTATTTT.

The chain carries TRBV7-7 and TRBJ2-1; 8 nucleotides align to TRBD2. V lost 5 bases, J lost 1 base, and 1 base stayed unmatched. The germline V gene encodes CDR1 SSHAT and CDR2 FNYEAQ (reference sequence). The CDR3 length is 14 residues. The CDR3 reads CASSRGGSYNEQFF. CDR3 nucleotides: TGTGCCAGCAGCCGCGGGGGGTCCTACAATGAGCAGTTCTTC.